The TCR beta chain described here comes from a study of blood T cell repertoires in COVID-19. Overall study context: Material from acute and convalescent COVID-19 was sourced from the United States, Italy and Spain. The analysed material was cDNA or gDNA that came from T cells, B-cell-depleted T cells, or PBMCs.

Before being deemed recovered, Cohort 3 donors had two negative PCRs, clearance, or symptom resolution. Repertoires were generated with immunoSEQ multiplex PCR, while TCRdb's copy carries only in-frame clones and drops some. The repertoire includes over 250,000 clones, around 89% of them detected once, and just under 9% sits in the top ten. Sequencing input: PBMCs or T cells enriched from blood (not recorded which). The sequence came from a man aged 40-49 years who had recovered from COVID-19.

In DNA, the CDR3 is TGTGCCAGCTCACCTGACACCTCTAACTATGGCTACACCTTC. It encodes CASSPDTSNYGYTF. The rearrangement uses TRBV18 and TRBJ1-2; no clear D. This CDR3 spans 14 amino acids. Trimming took 3 bases from V and 0 from J, leaving 8 bases between them. Germline V gene sequence: CDR1 KGHSH, CDR2 LQKENI. The whole variable domain, filled in from reference TRBV18 and TRBJ1-2, reads NAGVMQNPRHLVRRRGQEARLRCSPMKGHSHVYWYRQLPEEGLKFMVYLQKENIIDESGMPKERFSAEFPKEGPSILRIQQVVRGDSAAYFCASSPDTSNYGYTFGSGTRLTVV.